This T cell receptor beta chain was sequenced for a study of cytomegalovirus exposure and HLA in healthy donors. As for this clone: The antigen is unknown.

13 Jbeta primers and 60 Vbeta primers were used for the PCR. Data came from immunoSEQ multiplex PCR; TCRdb stores just in-frame clones and leaves some out. The sample spans roughly 80,000 clones; the ten largest clones claim approximately 13%. Study-wide findings and caveats: Excluded were some V segments that proved indistinguishable, including TRBV6-2 and TRBV6-3. Reports state that TCR beta sequences accurately predicted most subjects' HLA-A and HLA-B alleles. The study flagged some 180 TCR beta chains as cytomegalovirus-associated. Rare sequences made up most TCRs, while some public TCRs were found in many donors.

Per the germline V gene, CDR1 is SGHVS and CDR2 is FNYEAQ. The V gene lost 1 base and the J gene lost 2 bases, with 12 bases spanning the gap. The CDR3 extends over 16 amino acids. The receptor was derived from a man aged 50 to 60 in good health and CMV-seropositive. Source material: PBMCs. The J gene is TRBJ2-1, the V gene TRBV7-6; a possible D gene is TRBD1 (7 bases). CDR3 in DNA: TGTGCCAGCAGCTTAGTGGGGGGACAGACCTACAATGAGCAGTTCTTC. Translated, it gives CASSLVGGQTYNEQFF.